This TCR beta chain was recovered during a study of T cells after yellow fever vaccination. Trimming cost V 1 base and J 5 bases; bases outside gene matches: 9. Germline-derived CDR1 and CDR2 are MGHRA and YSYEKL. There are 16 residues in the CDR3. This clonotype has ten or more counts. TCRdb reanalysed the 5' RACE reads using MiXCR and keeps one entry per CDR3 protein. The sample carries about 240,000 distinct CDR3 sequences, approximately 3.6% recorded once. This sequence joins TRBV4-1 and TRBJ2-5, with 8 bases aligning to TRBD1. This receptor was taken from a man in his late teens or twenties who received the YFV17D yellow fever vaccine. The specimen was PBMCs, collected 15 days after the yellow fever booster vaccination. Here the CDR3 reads CASSQGGQGGGETQYF. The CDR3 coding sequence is TGCGCCAGCAGCCAAGGCGGACAGGGTGGAGGGGAGACCCAGTACTTC.